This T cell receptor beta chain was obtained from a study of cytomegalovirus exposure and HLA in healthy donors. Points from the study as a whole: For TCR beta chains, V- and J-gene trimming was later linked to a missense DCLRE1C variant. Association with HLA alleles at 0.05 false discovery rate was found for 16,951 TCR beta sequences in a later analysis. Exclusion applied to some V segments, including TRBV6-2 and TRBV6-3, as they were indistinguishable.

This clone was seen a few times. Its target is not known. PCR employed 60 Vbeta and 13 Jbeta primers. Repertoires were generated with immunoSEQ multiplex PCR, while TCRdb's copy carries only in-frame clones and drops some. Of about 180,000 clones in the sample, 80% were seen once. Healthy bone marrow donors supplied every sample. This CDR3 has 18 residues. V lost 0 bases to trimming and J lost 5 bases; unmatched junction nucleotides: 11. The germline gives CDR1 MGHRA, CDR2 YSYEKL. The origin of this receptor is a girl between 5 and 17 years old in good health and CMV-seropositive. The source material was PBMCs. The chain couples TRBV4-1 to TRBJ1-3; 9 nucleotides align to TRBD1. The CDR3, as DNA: TGCGCCAGCAGCCAAGAACCATCACAGGGGGCAATCCGAAACACCATATATTTT. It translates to CASSQEPSQGAIRNTIYF.